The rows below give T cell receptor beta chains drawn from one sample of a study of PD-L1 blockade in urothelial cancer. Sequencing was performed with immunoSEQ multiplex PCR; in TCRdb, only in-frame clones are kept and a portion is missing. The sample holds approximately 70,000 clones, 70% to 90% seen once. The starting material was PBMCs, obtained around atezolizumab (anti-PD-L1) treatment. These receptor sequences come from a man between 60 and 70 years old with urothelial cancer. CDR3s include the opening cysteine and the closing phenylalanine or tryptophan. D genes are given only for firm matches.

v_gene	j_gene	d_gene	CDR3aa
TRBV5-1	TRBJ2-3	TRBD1	CASSSPTDTGGILDTQYF
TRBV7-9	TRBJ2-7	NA	CASSLDRSSEQYF
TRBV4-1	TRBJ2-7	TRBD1	CASREGTGTYEQYF
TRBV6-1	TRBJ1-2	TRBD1	CASSEAGGQGAKGYTF
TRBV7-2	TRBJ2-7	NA	CASSLETGGGEQYF
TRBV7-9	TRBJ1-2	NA	CASSLALFPTF
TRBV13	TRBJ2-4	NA	CASSLYNQGLSIQYF
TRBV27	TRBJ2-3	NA	CASKSRGGGGTSTDTQYF
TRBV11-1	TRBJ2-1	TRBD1	CASSRRDRAYNEQFF
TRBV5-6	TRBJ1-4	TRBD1	CASSLALTGRGNEKLFF
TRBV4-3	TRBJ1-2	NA	CASSQDERRNYGYTF
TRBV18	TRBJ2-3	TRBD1	CASSPGTGSDTQYF
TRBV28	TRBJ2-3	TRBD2	CASSPPGSGSTDTQYF
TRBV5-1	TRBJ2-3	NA	CASSIYTDTQYF
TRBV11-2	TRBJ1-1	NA	CASSLGGQLEAFF
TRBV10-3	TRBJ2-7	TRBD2	CAISERGSYEQYF
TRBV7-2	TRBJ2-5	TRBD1	CASSRDRGPETQYF
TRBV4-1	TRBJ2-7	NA	CASSLLAGLFVDEQYF
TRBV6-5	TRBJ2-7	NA	CASSHRGGDVYEQYF
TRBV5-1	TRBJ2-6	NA	CASSLASAGANVLTF
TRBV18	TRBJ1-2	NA	CASCQDTRNYGYTF
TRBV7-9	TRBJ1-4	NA	CASNFGRGNEKLFF
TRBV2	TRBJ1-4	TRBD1	CANTGQGEKLFF
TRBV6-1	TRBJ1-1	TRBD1	CASNERGRRTEAFF
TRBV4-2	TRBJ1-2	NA	CASSLQRGGQNYGYTF
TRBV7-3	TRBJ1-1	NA	CASSVDRNTEAFF
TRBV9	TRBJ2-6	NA	CASSVVQSGANVLTF
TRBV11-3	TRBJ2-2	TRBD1	CASRDRGPTGTGELFF
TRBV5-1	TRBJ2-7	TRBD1	CASSSGQGSQEQYF
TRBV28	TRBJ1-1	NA	CASSKPGRSEAFF
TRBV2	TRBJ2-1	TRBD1	CATRQGTSSYNEQFF
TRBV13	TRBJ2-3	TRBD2	CASSLEAGGRTDTQYF